The 16 T cell receptor beta chains given below trace back to one sample, sequenced in a study of identical twins. TCRdb passed the 5' RACE reads through MiXCR, listing each CDR3 protein once. This table holds fewer than 550,000 distinct CDR3 sequences, 13% to 15% found once. This same sample was also taken into another study, of yellow fever vaccine responses in identical twins.

The sequenced material came from CD4+ T cells sorted from blood. All receptors derive from a woman under 30 in good health.

The table lists this clonotype with many counts. The J gene is TRBJ2-1, the V gene TRBV10-3, with TRBD2 identical over 7 bases. This CDR3 spans 14 amino acids. Germline-derived CDR1 and CDR2 are ENHRY and SYGVKD. Trimming at V came to 7 bases and at J to 3 bases, leaving 6 bases not matched to a gene. The CDR3 reads CAIMASSGYNEQFF. For the CDR3, the DNA is TGTGCCATCATGGCGTCTAGCGGCTACAATGAGCAGTTCTTC.

This clonotype was recorded a few times. V gene TRBV10-3 combines with J gene TRBJ2-7; D uncertain. This CDR3 comprises 13 residues. The germline CDR1 and CDR2 sequences are ENHRY and SYGVKD. Trimming removed 0 bases from V and 5 bases from J, with 8 bases in between. The CDR3: CAISESVGNEQYV. The CDR3 DNA follows: TGTGCCATCAGTGAGTCGGTAGGGAACGAGCAGTACGTC.

V and J are TRBV18 and TRBJ2-5, with D perhaps TRBD1 (7 bases). Trimming shortened V by 6 bases and J by 2 bases, and 13 bases separated the two germline ends. Germline assignment: CDR1 KGHSH and CDR2 LQKENI. The CDR3 spans 14 residues. CDR3 coding DNA: TGTGCCAGCTCCGCGGGACAGCCACAAGAGACCCAGTACTTC. This encodes CASSAGQPQETQYF.

J is TRBJ2-2 and V is TRBV5-1, with 9 bases identical to TRBD2. The CDR3 runs to 18 residues. Germline V gene lookup returns CDR1 SGHRS and CDR2 YFSETQ. J was trimmed by 2 bases and V by 1 base; bases with no gene match: 9. CDR3 nucleotide sequence: TGCGCCAGCAGCTTGTCTGGGCTAGCGGGGAAAAACACCGGGGAGCTGTTTTTT. This encodes CASSLSGLAGKNTGELFF. Full variable domain (rest looked up from reference TRBV5-1 and TRBJ2-2): KAGVTQTPRYLIKTRGQQVTLSCSPISGHRSVSWYQQTPGQGLQFLFEYFSETQRNKGNFPGRFSGRQFSNSRSEMNVSTLELGDSALYLCASSLSGLAGKNTGELFFGEGSRLTVL.

This sequence joins TRBV12-3 or TRBV12-4 and TRBJ2-2; 11 bases fit TRBD1. The CDR3 is 16 amino acids. After removal of 6 bases from V and 7 bases from J, the junction contained 10 bases not matched to a gene. CDR3 coding DNA: TGTGCCAGCAGCGCGATGGACAGGGGGCGTAGCGGGGAGCTGTTTTTT. Translation gives CASSAMDRGRSGELFF.

The chain recombines TRBV7-2 with TRBJ1-5, with 7 bases fitting TRBD1. The germline gives CDR1 SGHTA, CDR2 FQGNSA. V was pared by 1 base and J by 7 bases, with 7 bases of the junction left unmatched. This CDR3 is 15 amino acids long. CDR3 nucleotide sequence: TGTGCCAGCAGCTTAGTGTACAGGGGAGAACAGCCCCAGCATTTT. It yields the protein CASSLVYRGEQPQHF.

The rearrangement links TRBV3-1 to TRBJ1-6; 8 nucleotides line up with TRBD1. J lost 7 bases, V lost 0 bases, and 5 bases had no gene match. Germline-derived CDR1 and CDR2 are LGHDT and YNNKEL (reference sequence). This CDR3 region has 16 residues. For the CDR3, the DNA is TGTGCCAGCAGCCAAGAAAGAGACAGGGGAAATTCACCCCTCCACTTT. Encoded protein: CASSQERDRGNSPLHF.

The sample holds a few counts of this clonotype. The genes are TRBV3-1 and TRBJ1-2; 8 positions match TRBD1. V dropped 6 bases and J dropped 7; count of bases not matched to a gene: 10. Germline values: CDR1 LGHDT, CDR2 YNNKEL (reference sequence). This CDR3 has 14 residues. The CDR3 nucleotides are TGTGCCAGCAGACACGCGGACAGGGACGGTGGCTACACCTTC. It codes for CASRHADRDGGYTF.

The gene calls are TRBV6-5 and TRBJ2-1; D is unresolved. V lost 5 bases and J 9 bases, leaving 11 bases between the germline ends. CDR1 is MNHEY, CDR2 SVGAGI, per germline. The CDR3 length is 12 residues. Written as DNA, the CDR3 is TGTGCCAGCAGTCTTCCGATAGGTGAGCAGTTCTTC. This gives the protein CASSLPIGEQFF.

V is TRBV10-3 and J is TRBJ2-7, with 9 positions matching TRBD2. V was clipped by 2 bases and J by 3 bases; unmatched bases: 5. Germline-derived CDR1 and CDR2 are ENHRY and SYGVKD. The CDR3 has 15 amino acids. CDR3 coding DNA: TGTGCCATCAGTGAGGTTCTAGCGGGGAACTACGAGCAGTACTTC. Translated, it gives CAISEVLAGNYEQYF.

This rearrangement joins TRBV20-1 to TRBJ2-1; a possible D gene is TRBD1 (5 bases). CDR3 length: 12 amino acids. Germline loops: CDR1 DFQATT, CDR2 SNEGSKA (reference sequence). The V end was cut by 8 bases, the J end by 4 bases, with 12 bases between. The CDR3 is CSLRTGYNEQFF. The DNA for the CDR3 is TGCAGTCTACGAACAGGTTACAATGAGCAGTTCTTC.

The V call is TRBV7-9, the J call TRBJ2-2; 10 bases are a match to TRBD2. CDR1 and CDR2 from the germline V gene are SEHNR and FQNEAQ (reference sequence). Unmatched junction bases numbered 10, after V lost 6 bases and J lost 6 bases. This CDR3 has 16 amino acids. The CDR3, as DNA: TGTGCCAGCAGGTCTCTAGCGGGAGTTAAATCCGGGGAGCTGTTTTTT. It translates to CASRSLAGVKSGELFF.

In this sample, this clonotype turned up a few times. This sequence joins TRBV7-9 and TRBJ1-2; TRBD1 agrees at 9 bases. The J segment lost 8 bases and the V segment lost 0 bases, leaving 10 bases of the junction unmatched. This CDR3 has 16 residues. Germline lookup yields CDR1 SEHNR and CDR2 FQNEAQ (reference sequence). The CDR3 region is CASSLARRTGVDGYTF. Here the CDR3 DNA reads TGTGCCAGCAGCTTAGCCCGAAGGACAGGGGTCGACGGCTACACCTTC.

This clonotype has ten or more counts. The gene calls are TRBV29-1 and TRBJ1-1; 8 bases map to TRBD1. J was trimmed by 0 bases and V by 7 bases; bases with no gene match: 7. This CDR3 spans 14 amino acids. CDR1 is SQVTM and CDR2 is ANQGSEA in the germline V gene. The CDR3 region is CSARTGSMNTEAFF. The CDR3 DNA sequence: TGCAGCGCCCGGACAGGGAGCATGAACACTGAAGCTTTCTTT.

The rearrangement joins TRBV12-3 or TRBV12-4 to TRBJ2-3; 14 bases agree with TRBD2. CDR3 length equals 17 residues. J was trimmed by 5 bases and V by 5 bases; bases with no gene match: 9. This CDR3 is CASSPGTSGSSGDTQYF. CDR3 nucleotide sequence: TGTGCCAGCAGTCCGGGGACTAGCGGGAGCTCCGGAGATACGCAGTATTTT.

The chain uses TRBV20-1 and TRBJ2-1, with 11 bases that match TRBD2. CDR1 is DFQATT and CDR2 is SNEGSKA in the germline V gene (reference sequence). The CDR3 is 14 residues long. V shed 3 bases and J 4 bases; nucleotides not matched to a gene: 2. CDR3 sequence: CSASPSGGYNEQFF. The CDR3 nucleotides are TGCAGTGCTAGTCCTAGCGGGGGGTACAATGAGCAGTTCTTC.